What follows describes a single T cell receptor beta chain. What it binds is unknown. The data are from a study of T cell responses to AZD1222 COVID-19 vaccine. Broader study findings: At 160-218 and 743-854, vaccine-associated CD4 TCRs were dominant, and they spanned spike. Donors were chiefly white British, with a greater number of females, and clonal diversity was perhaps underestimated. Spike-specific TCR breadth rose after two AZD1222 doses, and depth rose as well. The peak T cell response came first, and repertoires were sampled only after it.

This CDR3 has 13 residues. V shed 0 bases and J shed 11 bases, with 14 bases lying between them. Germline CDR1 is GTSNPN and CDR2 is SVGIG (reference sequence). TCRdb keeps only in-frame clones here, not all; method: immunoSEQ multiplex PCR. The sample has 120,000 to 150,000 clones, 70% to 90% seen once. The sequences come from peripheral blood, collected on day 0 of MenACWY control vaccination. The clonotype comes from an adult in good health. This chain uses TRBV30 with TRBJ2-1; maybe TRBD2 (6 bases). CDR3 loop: CAWSVLGSRQQFF. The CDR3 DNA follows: TGTGCCTGGAGTGTCCTCGGGAGTAGACAGCAGTTCTTC. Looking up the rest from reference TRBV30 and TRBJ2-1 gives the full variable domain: SQTIHQWPATLVQPVGSPLSLECTVEGTSNPNLYWYRQAAGRGLQLLFYSVGIGQISSEVPQNLSASRPQDRQFILSSKKLLLSDSGFYLCAWSVLGSRQQFFGPGTRLTVL.